These T cell receptor beta chains were read from a single sample in a study of shared clonotypes between healthy human individuals. The method was immunoSEQ multiplex PCR; TCRdb's version includes in-frame clones alone and lacks a portion of them. The profile shows 2,500,000 or so clones, 80% to 95% of them singletons. Sequencing was carried out using naive CD4+ T cells from PBMCs. The receptor source for this set is a man younger than 35 in good health. Some clones in this sample may be carry-over from other donors' samples. Both conserved end residues are trimmed from each CDR3. Fields, in order: J gene, D gene, V gene, CDR3 protein. D genes are given only for firm matches.

>TRBJ2-7|TRBD1|TRBV7-9
ASTATGDPSYEQY
>TRBJ2-2|.|TRBV7-3
ASRPYAGSANTGELF
>TRBJ2-7|TRBD2|TRBV6-5
ASSLAGVHEQY
>TRBJ2-6|.|TRBV5-1
ASSPLTVASGANVLT
>TRBJ1-4|.|TRBV11-2
ASSLTSNEKLF
>TRBJ2-7|TRBD1|TRBV11-1
ASSFPGQGAVEQY
>TRBJ1-2|.|TRBV5-4
ASSPAGDYGYT
>TRBJ2-1|TRBD2|TRBV25-1
ASSETSGSTYNEQF
>TRBJ2-1|.|TRBV29-1
SVEKGEASYNEQF
>TRBJ2-1|.|TRBV9
ASTRSPAANNEQF
>TRBJ2-7|TRBD2|TRBV10-3
AIGSSGRGGPYEQY
>TRBJ1-6|.|TRBV1
TSSQGNGQGSSPLH
>TRBJ2-5|TRBD2|TRBV5-4
ASYLAGLQETQY
>TRBJ1-1|TRBD1|TRBV2
ASSRDRGLNTEAF
>TRBJ2-7|.|TRBV5-4
ASSLGIATYEQY
>TRBJ1-2|TRBD1|TRBV18
ASRGQGPFSYGYT
>TRBJ2-1|.|TRBV4-2
ASSQEVGGNEQF
>TRBJ2-5|TRBD2|TRBV19
ASSIVPSGTETQY